This T cell receptor (beta chain) was identified during a study of T cells after yellow fever vaccination. TCRdb processed the 5' RACE reads anew with MiXCR; each CDR3 protein has one entry. The sample shows more than 250,000 distinct CDR3 sequences, 6.8% of them seen only once. This clonotype has more than one count but fewer than ten. The sequencing used PBMCs, collected roughly seven weeks after the first yellow fever vaccination. This clonotype originated in a man between 18 and 35 years old who received the YFV17D yellow fever vaccine.

CDR3 sequence: CASSFHPGTGSNEQFF. CDR3 coding DNA: TGTGCCAGCAGCTTCCACCCCGGGACAGGGAGCAATGAGCAGTTCTTC. This chain uses TRBV7-6 with TRBJ2-1; 9 nucleotides line up with TRBD1. CDR3 length: 16 amino acids. Germline trimming cut 3 bases from V and 6 bases from J; bases unmatched to any gene: 9. Germline V gives CDR1 SGHVS, CDR2 FNYEAQ. Filled out from reference TRBV7-6 and TRBJ2-1, the complete variable domain reads GAGVSQSPRYKVTKRGQDVALRCDPISGHVSLYWYRQALGQGPEFLTYFNYEAQQDKSGLPNDRFSAERPEGSISTLTIQRTEQRDSAMYRCASSFHPGTGSNEQFFGPGTRLTVL.